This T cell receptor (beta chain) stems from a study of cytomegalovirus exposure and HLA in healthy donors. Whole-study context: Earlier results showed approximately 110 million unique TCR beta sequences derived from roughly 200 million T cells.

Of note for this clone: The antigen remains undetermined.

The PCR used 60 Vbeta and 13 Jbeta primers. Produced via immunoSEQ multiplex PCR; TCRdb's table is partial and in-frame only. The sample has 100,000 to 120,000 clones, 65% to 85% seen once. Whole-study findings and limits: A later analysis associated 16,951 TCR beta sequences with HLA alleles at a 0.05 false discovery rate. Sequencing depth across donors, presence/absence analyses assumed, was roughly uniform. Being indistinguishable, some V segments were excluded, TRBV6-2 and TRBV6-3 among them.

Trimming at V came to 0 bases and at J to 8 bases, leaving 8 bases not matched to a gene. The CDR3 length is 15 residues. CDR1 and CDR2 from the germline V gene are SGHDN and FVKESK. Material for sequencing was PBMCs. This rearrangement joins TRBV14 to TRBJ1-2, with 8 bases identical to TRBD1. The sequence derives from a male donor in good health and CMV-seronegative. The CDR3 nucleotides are TGTGCCAGCAGCCAAGAACGGGGACAGGTCCGGGGCTACACCTTC. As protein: CASSQERGQVRGYTF.